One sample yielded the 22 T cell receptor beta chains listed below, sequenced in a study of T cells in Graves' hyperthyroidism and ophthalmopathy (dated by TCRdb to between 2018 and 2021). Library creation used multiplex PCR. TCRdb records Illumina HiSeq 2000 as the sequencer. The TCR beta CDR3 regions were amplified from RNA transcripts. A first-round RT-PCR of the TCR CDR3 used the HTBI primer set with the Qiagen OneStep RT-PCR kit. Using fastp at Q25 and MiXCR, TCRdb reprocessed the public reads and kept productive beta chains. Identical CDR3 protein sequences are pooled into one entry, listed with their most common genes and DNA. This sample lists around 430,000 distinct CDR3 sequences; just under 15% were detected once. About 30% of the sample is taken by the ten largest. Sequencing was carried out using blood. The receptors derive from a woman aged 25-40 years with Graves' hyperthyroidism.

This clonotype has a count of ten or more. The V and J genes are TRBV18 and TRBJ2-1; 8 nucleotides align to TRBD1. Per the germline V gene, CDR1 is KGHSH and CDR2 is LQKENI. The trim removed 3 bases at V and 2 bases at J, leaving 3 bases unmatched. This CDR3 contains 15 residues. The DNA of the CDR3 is TGTGCCAGCTCACCTGAACAGGGGGCCTACAATGAGCAGTTCTTC. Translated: CASSPEQGAYNEQFF.

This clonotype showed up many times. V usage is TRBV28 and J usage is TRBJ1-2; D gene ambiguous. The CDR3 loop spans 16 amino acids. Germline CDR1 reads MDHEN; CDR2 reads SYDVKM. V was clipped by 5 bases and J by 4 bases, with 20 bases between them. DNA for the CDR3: TGTGCCAGCAGTCCTTTGACCTCCCCCCGAACCTATGGCTACACCTTC. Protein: CASSPLTSPRTYGYTF.

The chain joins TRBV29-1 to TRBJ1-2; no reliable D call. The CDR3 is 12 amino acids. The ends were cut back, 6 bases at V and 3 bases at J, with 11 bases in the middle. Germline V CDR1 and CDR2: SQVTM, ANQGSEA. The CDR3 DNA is TGCAGCGTCCAGGACCGTCACTATGGCTACACCTTC. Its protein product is CSVQDRHYGYTF.

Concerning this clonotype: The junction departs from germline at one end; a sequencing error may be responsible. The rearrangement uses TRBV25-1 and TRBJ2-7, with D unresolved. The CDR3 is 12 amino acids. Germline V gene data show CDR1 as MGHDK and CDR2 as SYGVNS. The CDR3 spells CASSTHSYGQYF. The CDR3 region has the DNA TGTGCCAGCTCGACCCACTCCTACGGGCAGTACTTC.

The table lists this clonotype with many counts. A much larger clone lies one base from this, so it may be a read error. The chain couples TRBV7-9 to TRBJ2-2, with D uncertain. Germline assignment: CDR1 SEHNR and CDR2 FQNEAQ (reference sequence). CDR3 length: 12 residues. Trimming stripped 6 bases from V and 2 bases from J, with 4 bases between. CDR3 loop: CASRLNTGELFF. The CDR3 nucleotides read TGTGCCAGCAGGCTTAACACCGGGGAGCTGTTTTTT.

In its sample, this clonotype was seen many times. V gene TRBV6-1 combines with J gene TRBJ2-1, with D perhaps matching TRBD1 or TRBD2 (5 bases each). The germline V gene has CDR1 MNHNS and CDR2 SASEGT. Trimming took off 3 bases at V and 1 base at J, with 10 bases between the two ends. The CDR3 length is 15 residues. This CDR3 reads CASSEGWGSYNEQFF. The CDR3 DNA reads TGTGCCAGCAGTGAGGGTTGGGGGTCCTACAATGAGCAGTTCTTC.

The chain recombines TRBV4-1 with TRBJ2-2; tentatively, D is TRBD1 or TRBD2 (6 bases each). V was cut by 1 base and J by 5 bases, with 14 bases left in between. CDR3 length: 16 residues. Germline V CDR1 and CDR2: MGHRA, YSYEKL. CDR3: CASSQGWGAGTGELFF. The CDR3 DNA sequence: TGCGCCAGCAGCCAAGGTTGGGGGGCGGGAACCGGGGAGCTGTTTTTT.

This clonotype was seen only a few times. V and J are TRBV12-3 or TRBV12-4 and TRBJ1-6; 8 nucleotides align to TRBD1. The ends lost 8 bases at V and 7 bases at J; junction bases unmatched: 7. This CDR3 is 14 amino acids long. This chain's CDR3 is CASAQGARNSPLHF. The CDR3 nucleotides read TGTGCCAGCGCTCAGGGGGCGCGGAATTCACCCCTCCACTTT.

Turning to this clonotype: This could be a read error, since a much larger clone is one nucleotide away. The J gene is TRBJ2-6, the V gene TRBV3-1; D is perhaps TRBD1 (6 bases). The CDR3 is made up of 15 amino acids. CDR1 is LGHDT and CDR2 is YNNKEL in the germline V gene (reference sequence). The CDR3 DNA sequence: TGTGCCGGCAGCCAAGGGGGTGCTGGGGCCAACGTCCTGACTTTC. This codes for CAGSQGGAGANVLTF.

In DNA, the CDR3 is TGTGCCATCAGCGCGACTAGCCCGAGCTACGAGCAGTACTTC. Encoded protein: CAISATSPSYEQYF. This chain joins TRBV10-3 and TRBJ2-7; 7 bases match TRBD2. The CDR3 covers 14 residues. Germline V gene sequence: CDR1 ENHRY, CDR2 SYGVKD. Trimming took 6 bases from V and 3 from J; bases not matched to a gene: 8.

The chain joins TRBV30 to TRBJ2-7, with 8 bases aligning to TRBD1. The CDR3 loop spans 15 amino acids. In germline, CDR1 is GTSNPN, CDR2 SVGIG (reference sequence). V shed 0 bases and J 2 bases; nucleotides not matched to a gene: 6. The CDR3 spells CAWSVTGALAYEQYF. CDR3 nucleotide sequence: TGTGCCTGGAGTGTGACAGGGGCCCTAGCCTACGAGCAGTACTTC.

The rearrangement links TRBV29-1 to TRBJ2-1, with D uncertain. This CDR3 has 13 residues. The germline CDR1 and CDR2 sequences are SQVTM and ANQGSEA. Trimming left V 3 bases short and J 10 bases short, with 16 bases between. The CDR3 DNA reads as TGCAGCGTTGATTCAGGCGCCTTTTCCGAGCAGTTCTTC. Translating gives CSVDSGAFSEQFF.

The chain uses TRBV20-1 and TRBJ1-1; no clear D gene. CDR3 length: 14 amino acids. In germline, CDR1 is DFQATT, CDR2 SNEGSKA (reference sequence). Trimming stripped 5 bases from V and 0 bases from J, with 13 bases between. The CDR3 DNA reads TGCAGTGCTCGCCCCGGGCAAATGAACACTGAAGCTTTCTTT. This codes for CSARPGQMNTEAFF.

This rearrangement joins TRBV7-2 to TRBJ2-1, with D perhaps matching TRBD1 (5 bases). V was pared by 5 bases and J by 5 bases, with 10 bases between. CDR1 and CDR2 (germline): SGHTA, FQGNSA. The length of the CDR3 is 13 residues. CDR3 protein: CASSPDSNNEQFF. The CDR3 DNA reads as TGTGCCAGCAGCCCAGACAGCAACAATGAGCAGTTCTTC.

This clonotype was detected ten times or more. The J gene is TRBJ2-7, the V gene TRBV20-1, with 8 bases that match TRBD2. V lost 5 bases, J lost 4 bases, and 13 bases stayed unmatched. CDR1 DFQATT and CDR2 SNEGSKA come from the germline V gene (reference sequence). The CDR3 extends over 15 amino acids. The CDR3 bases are TGCAGTGCTCCCCATAGCGGGAAGCCACGGTACGAGCAGTACTTC. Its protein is CSAPHSGKPRYEQYF.

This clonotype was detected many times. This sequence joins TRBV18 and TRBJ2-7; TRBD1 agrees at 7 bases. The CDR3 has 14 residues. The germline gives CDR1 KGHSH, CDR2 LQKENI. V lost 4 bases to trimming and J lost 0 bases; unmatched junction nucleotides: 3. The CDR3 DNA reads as TGTGCCAGCTCACGTCGGGACAGCTCCTACGAGCAGTACTTC. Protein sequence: CASSRRDSSYEQYF.

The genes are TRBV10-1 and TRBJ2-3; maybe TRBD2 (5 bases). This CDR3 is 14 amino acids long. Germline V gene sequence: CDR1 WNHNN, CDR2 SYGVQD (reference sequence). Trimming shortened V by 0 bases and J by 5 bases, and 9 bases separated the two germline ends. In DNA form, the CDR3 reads TGCGCCAGCAGTGAGTCGCGAGGGAAAGATACGCAGTATTTT. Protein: CASSESRGKDTQYF.

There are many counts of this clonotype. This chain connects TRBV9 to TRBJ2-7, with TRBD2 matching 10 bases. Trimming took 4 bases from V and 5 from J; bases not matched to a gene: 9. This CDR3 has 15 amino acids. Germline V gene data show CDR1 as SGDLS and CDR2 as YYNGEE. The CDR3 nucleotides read TGTGCCAGCAGCCGGAGTAGCGGGAGGACAGACGAGCAGTACTTC. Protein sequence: CASSRSSGRTDEQYF.

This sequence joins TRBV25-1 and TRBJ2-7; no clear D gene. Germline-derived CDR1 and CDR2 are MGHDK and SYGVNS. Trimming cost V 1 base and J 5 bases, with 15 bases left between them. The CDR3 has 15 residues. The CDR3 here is CASSESVGRPHEQYF. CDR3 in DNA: TGTGCCAGCAGTGAATCTGTCGGCCGTCCACACGAGCAGTACTTC.

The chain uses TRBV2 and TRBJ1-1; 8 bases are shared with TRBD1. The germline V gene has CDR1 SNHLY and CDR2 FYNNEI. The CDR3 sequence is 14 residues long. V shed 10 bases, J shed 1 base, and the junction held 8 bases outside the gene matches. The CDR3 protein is CANRGTVKNTEAFF. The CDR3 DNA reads TGTGCCAACAGGGGGACAGTAAAGAACACTGAAGCTTTCTTT. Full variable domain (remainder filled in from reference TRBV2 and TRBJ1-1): EPEVTQTPSHQVTQMGQEVILRCVPISNHLYFYWYRQILGQKVEFLVSFYNNEISEKSEIFDDQFSVERPDGSNFTLKIRSTKLEDSAMYFCANRGTVKNTEAFFGQGTRLTVV.

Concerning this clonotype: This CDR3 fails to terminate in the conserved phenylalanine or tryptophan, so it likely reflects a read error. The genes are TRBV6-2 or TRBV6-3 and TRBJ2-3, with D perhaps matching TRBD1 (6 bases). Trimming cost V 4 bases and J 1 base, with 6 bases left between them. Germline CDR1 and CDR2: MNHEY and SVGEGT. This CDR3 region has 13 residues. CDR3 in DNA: TGTGCCAGCAGTTCAGGGGGCACAGATACGCAGTATCTT. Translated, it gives CASSSGGTDTQYL.

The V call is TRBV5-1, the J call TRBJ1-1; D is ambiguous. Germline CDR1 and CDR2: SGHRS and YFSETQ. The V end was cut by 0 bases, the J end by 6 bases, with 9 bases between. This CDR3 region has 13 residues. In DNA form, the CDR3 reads TGCGCCAGCAGCTTGGAGGTTGGCGCTGAAGCTTTCTTT. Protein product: CASSLEVGAEAFF.